Each of the 17 T cell receptor beta chains below was sequenced from the same sample in a study of OX40 agonist ivuxolimab in advanced cancers. Generated by immunoSEQ multiplex PCR, the TCRdb table keeps only in-frame clones and is missing some. The sample lists 33,000 or so clones, approximately 89% seen once, with roughly 27% in the top ten. The sequenced sample was CD4+ or CD8+ T cells sorted from blood, obtained in a trial of the OX40 agonist ivuxolimab. These receptors were obtained from an adult with an advanced solid tumor such as melanoma, head and neck, liver or kidney cancer.

The J gene is TRBJ1-5, the V gene TRBV27; D gene unclear. The CDR3 spans 15 residues. Germline CDR1 MNHEY, CDR2 SMNVEV (reference sequence). The V end lost 8 bases, the J end lost 3 bases, and 17 bases lay between the germline ends. The CDR3 protein is CASQFRGDLNQPQHF. CDR3 nucleotide sequence: TGTGCCAGCCAATTTCGCGGTGACCTCAATCAGCCCCAGCATTTT.

The chain links TRBV28 to TRBJ2-3; TRBD1 matches 9 bases. The CDR3 loop spans 15 amino acids. Unmatched junction bases numbered 6, after V lost 4 bases and J lost 4 bases. The germline V gene encodes CDR1 MDHEN and CDR2 SYDVKM. CDR3 nucleotide sequence: TGTGCCAGCAGTTCTCTGGGACAGGGCCCAGATACGCAGTATTTT. Translated, it gives CASSSLGQGPDTQYF.

This clone has only a few counts. The chain joins TRBV5-1 to TRBJ2-1, with 11 bases matching TRBD2. The length of the CDR3 is 18 residues. Germline CDR1 SGHRS, CDR2 YFSETQ. Unmatched junction bases numbered 10, after V lost 1 base and J lost 4 bases. CDR3 sequence: CASSLLVAGGGLYNEQFF. For the CDR3, the DNA is TGCGCCAGCAGCTTGCTGGTAGCGGGAGGGGGACTTTACAATGAGCAGTTCTTC.

The CDR3: CASSLEGGTQPQHF. The CDR3 nucleotides are TGCGCCAGCAGCTTGGAGGGGGGCACTCAGCCCCAGCATTTT. The rearrangement links TRBV5-1 to TRBJ1-5; tentative D call: TRBD1 (6 bases). Germline V CDR1 and CDR2: SGHRS, YFSETQ. The V end lost 0 bases, the J end lost 6 bases, and 10 bases lay between the germline ends. This CDR3 spans 14 amino acids.

V and J are TRBV5-1 and TRBJ1-5; 10 nucleotides match TRBD1. The CDR3 totals 15 residues. Germline V lookup: CDR1 SGHRS, CDR2 YFSETQ. After removal of 4 bases from V and 5 bases from J, the junction contained 6 bases not matched to a gene. The CDR3 nucleotides are TGCGCCAGCAGCGTTGGGACAGGGGCTCATCAGCCCCAGCATTTT. This sequence encodes CASSVGTGAHQPQHF.

The gene calls are TRBV18 and TRBJ2-3; 12 bases are a match to TRBD2. The length of the CDR3 is 18 residues. V lost 4 bases to trimming and J lost 2 bases; unmatched junction nucleotides: 10. Germline values: CDR1 KGHSH, CDR2 LQKENI. The CDR3 coding sequence is TGTGCCAGCTCACTAACTAGCGGGAGGCCCTCCTTCACAGATACGCAGTATTTT. Translating gives CASSLTSGRPSFTDTQYF.

The gene calls are TRBV10-3 and TRBJ1-1; 8 nucleotides line up with TRBD1. The trim removed 0 bases at V and 11 bases at J, leaving 14 bases unmatched. Per the germline V gene, CDR1 is ENHRY and CDR2 is SYGVKD. This CDR3 contains 16 residues. CDR3 sequence reads: CAISESPGGFRSQAFF. CDR3 nucleotides: TGTGCCATCAGTGAGTCTCCAGGGGGCTTTCGATCTCAGGCTTTCTTT.

The sample holds one count of this clone. Germline is not matched at one junction end, which may reflect a read error. V usage is TRBV7-7 and J usage is TRBJ2-1, with D possibly TRBD2 on 6 matching bases. This CDR3 region has 14 residues. Germline CDR1 is SSHAT and CDR2 is FNYEAQ (reference sequence). The CDR3, as DNA: TGTGCTAGCAGCTTGGGGGGCTCCTACAATGAGCAGTTCTTC. Encoded protein: CASSLGGSYNEQFF.

V usage is TRBV15 and J usage is TRBJ2-7; D ambiguous. The V and J ends lost 0 bases and 7 bases respectively, with 16 bases between them. In germline, CDR1 is LNHNV, CDR2 YYDKDF (reference sequence). The CDR3 totals 15 residues. CDR3 DNA: TGTGCCACCAGCAGAGATCGGGCTTCTACCTGGGAGCAGTACTTC. Encoded protein: CATSRDRASTWEQYF.

This clone showed up just once. The genes are TRBV7-2 and TRBJ2-5, with unresolved D. Germline assignment: CDR1 SGHTA and CDR2 FQGNSA. V was shortened by 2 bases and J by 5 bases, with 6 bases between the two germline ends. The CDR3 runs 12 residues. The CDR3, as DNA: TGTGCCAGCAGCTTAAGTCGGGAGACCCAGTACTTC. Protein sequence: CASSLSRETQYF.

This chain links TRBV10-3 with TRBJ2-1, with 14 bases that match TRBD2. Trimming at V came to 0 bases and at J to 6 bases, leaving 4 bases not matched to a gene. The CDR3 consists of 17 residues. From germline, CDR1 is ENHRY and CDR2 SYGVKD. The CDR3 sequence: CAISESGTSGSINEQFF. CDR3 DNA: TGTGCCATCAGTGAGTCGGGGACTAGCGGGAGTATCAATGAGCAGTTCTTC.

This clone has only one observation. The J gene is TRBJ2-7, the V gene TRBV6-5; a weak D match, TRBD2 (5 bases). CDR1 MNHEY and CDR2 SVGAGI come from the germline V gene. This CDR3 has 14 amino acids. V lost 3 bases and J 2 bases, leaving 11 bases between the germline ends. For the CDR3, the DNA is TGTGCCAGCAGTTATCGGACTCTTGCCTACGAGCAGTACTTC. Its translation is CASSYRTLAYEQYF.

The V gene is TRBV5-1, the J gene TRBJ1-1, with D unclear. The CDR3 sequence is 14 residues long. CDR1 and CDR2 (germline): SGHRS, YFSETQ. Trimming took off 0 bases at V and 1 base at J, with 7 bases between the two ends. CDR3: CASSLELGNTEAFF. Written as DNA, the CDR3 is TGCGCCAGCAGCTTGGAATTGGGGAACACTGAAGCTTTCTTT.

A single count supports this clone. The chain couples TRBV19 to TRBJ1-1; D not resolved. Trimming cost V 6 bases and J 1 base, with 12 bases left between them. CDR3 size: 14 residues. Germline V lookup: CDR1 LNHDA, CDR2 SQIVND (reference sequence). As DNA, the CDR3 is TGTGCCAGTAGGGGAAGGACGGAGAACACTGAAGCTTTCTTT. Amino acid sequence: CASRGRTENTEAFF.

The chain uses TRBV11-1 and TRBJ1-2, with 7 bases aligning to TRBD1. Looked up from germline, CDR1 is SGHAT and CDR2 is FQDESV (reference sequence). V lost 5 bases, J lost 4 bases, and 16 bases stayed unmatched. The CDR3 loop spans 17 amino acids. The CDR3 coding sequence is TGTGCCAGCAGCGAGGGGGCCTCGATCACGGGATCCTATGGCTACACCTTC. It specifies CASSEGASITGSYGYTF.

The V gene is TRBV13, the J gene TRBJ1-3; TRBD1 agrees at 12 bases. The ends lost 1 base at V and 7 bases at J; junction bases unmatched: 2. The CDR3 has 15 amino acids. The V gene's germline CDR1 is PRHDT and CDR2 FYEKMQ (reference sequence). In nucleotides, the CDR3 is TGTGCCAGCAGCTTAGCTGGGACAGGGGGCAACACCATATATTTT. Its translation: CASSLAGTGGNTIYF.

The chain couples TRBV7-2 to TRBJ2-3, with 8 bases matching TRBD2. The CDR3 consists of 17 residues. V trimming: 0 bases; J trimming: 1 base; junction bases outside the gene matches: 6. Per the germline V gene, CDR1 is SGHTA and CDR2 is FQGNSA. The CDR3 is CASSLAISGSGTDTQYF. The CDR3 DNA follows: TGTGCCAGCAGCTTAGCGATAAGCGGGAGTGGCACAGATACGCAGTATTTT.